Given below is one TCR beta chain in context. The data derive from a study of T cell responses to AZD1222 COVID-19 vaccine. The CDR3 contains 12 residues. Unmatched junction bases numbered 8, after V lost 3 bases and J lost 19 bases. Germline CDR1 reads MGHDK; CDR2 reads SYGVNS. Sequencing was performed with immunoSEQ multiplex PCR; in TCRdb, only in-frame clones are kept and a portion is missing. The sample records 120,000 or so clones, around 87% being singletons. This TCR came from an adult in good health. V is TRBV25-1 and J is TRBJ1-6; 8 bases agree with TRBD1. Sequenced here: peripheral blood, sampled on day 0 of AZD1222 vaccination. The CDR3 loop reads CASSEQGAGWHF. The CDR3 DNA follows: TGTGCCAGCAGTGAGCAGGGGGCTGGGTGGCACTTT.